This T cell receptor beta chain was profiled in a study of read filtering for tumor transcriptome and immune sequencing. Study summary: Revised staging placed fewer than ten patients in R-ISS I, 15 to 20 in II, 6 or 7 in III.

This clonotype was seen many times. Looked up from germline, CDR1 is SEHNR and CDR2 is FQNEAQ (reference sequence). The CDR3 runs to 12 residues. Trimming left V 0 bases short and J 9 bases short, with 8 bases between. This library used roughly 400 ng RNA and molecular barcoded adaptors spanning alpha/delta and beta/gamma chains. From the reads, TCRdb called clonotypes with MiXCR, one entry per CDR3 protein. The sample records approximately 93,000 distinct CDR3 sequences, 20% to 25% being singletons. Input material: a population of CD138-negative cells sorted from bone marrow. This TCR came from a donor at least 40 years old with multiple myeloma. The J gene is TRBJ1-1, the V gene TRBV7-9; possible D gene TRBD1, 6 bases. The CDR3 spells CASSLAGGQAFF. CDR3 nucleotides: TGTGCCAGCAGCTTAGCGGGGGGGCAAGCTTTCTTT.